This T cell receptor (beta chain) emerged from a study of CD8 T cells in Susac syndrome. Study details: Patients with Susac syndrome were therapy-naive, taking corticosteroids, with some also receiving intravenous immunoglobulin, or taking intravenous immunoglobulin alone at the time their blood was drawn.

Per germline, CDR1 KGHDR and CDR2 SFDVKD. The CDR3 extends over 15 amino acids. The V and J ends lost 6 bases and 6 bases respectively, with 16 bases between them. TEMRA cells were FACS-enriched, and CD8+ and CD4+ T cells were isolated negatively. About this clonotype: The target antigen is unknown.

Broader study findings: The study admitted that it had a relatively small number of individuals in its TCR sequencing and HLA analysis.

RNA was extracted with the RNeasy kit, and a quantity of 0.5 to 1 ug was reverse transcribed using random hexamers. The immunoSEQ assay covered 54 Vbeta and 13 Jbeta segments for CDR3. TCRdb analysed the immunoSEQ multiplex PCR reads with MiXCR anew, one entry per CDR3 protein. The table records approximately 190,000 distinct CDR3 sequences, roughly nine tenths of them present only once. This chain links TRBV24-1 with TRBJ2-2, with D tentatively TRBD2 (6 bases). The sample comprised CD4+ T cells from PBMCs. The receptor was isolated from a human donor with Susac syndrome. CDR3 sequence reads: CATSPSPGVAGELFF. The CDR3 nucleotides are TGTGCCACCAGTCCTTCTCCGGGAGTGGCCGGGGAGCTGTTTTTT.